The source of this T cell receptor beta chain is a study of somatic mutations in cytotoxic T cells in rheumatoid arthritis. On the study more broadly: Sorting by flow gave nearly 100% purity for some V beta antibody-stained T-cell populations, including V beta1+ cells sequenced for TCRB. General study findings and limits: The targets (antigens) of the expanded CD8+ clones were not known.

A single count supports this clone. Its antigen is as yet unknown. The germline V gene has CDR1 LNHDA and CDR2 SQIVND (reference sequence). The CDR3 length is 15 residues. V lost 3 bases, J lost 2 bases, and 13 bases lay in between. TCRdb's copy holds only in-frame clones and misses some; the assay was immunoSEQ multiplex PCR. The data show over 8,500 clones, with roughly 68% seen just once and more than 30% held by the top ten. Sequencing was done on a sample of CD8+ T cells sorted from blood. The rearrangement joins TRBV19 to TRBJ1-2, with D unresolved. The source is a man in his 60s in good health. CDR3 coding DNA: TGTGCCAGTAGTATTCTGGGCAGGCCGAACTATGGCTACACCTTC. Translating gives CASSILGRPNYGYTF.